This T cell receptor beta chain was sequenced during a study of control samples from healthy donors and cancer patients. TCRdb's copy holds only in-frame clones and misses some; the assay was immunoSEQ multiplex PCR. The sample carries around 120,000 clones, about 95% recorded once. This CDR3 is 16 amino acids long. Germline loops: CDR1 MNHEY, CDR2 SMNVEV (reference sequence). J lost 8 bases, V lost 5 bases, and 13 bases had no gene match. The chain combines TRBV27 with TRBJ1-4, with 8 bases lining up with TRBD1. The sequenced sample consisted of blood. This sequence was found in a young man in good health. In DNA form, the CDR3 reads TGTGCCAGCAGTCCCTCCAACAGGGGGGGTGGCGAAAAACTGTTTTTT. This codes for CASSPSNRGGGEKLFF.